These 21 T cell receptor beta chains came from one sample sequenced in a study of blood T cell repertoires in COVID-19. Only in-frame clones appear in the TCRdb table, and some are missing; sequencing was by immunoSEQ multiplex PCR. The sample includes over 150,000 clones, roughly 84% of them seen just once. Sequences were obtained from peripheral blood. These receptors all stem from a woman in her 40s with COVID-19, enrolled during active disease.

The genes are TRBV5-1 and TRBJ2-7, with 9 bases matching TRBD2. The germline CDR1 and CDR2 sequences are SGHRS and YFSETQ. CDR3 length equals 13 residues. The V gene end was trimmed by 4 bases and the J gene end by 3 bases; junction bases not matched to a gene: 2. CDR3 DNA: TGCGCCAGCAGCGGTAGCGGGAGCTACGAGCAGTACTTC. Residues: CASSGSGSYEQYF.

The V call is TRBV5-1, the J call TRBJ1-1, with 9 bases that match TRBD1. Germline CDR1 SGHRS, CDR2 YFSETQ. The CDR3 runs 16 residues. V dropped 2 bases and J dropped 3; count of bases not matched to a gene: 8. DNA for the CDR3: TGCGCCAGCAGCTTAACAGGGGGCGGAATGGACACTGAAGCTTTCTTT. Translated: CASSLTGGGMDTEAFF.

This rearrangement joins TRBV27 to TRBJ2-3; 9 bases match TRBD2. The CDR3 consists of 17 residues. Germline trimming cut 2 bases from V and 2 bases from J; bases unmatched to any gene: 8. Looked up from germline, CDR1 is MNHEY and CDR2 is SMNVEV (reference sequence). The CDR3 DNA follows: TGTGCCAGCAGTTTAGAGGGCGGGAGGGCTACCACAGATACGCAGTATTTT. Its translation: CASSLEGGRATTDTQYF.

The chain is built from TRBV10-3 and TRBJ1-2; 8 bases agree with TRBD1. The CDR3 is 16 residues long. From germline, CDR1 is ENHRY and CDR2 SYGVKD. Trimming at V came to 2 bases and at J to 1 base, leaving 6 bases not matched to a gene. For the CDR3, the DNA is TGTGCCATCAGTGAGCGCGGACAGGGTTTTAACTATGGCTACACCTTC. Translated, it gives CAISERGQGFNYGYTF.

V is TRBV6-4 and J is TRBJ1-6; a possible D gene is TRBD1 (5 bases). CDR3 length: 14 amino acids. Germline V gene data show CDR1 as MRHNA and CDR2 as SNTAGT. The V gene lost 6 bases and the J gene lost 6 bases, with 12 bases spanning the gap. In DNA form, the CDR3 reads TGTGCCAGCAGAGAGACAGTCTCTAATTCACCCCTCCACTTT. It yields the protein CASRETVSNSPLHF.

CDR3 sequence reads: CASSPLGRTTDTQYF. CDR3 bases: TGTGCCAGCAGCCCCCTGGGGCGGACCACAGATACGCAGTATTTT. V gene TRBV7-2 combines with J gene TRBJ2-3, with a weak D call TRBD1 (5 bases). V was clipped by 5 bases and J by 2 bases, with 14 bases between them. The germline gives CDR1 SGHTA, CDR2 FQGNSA. The CDR3 spans 15 residues.

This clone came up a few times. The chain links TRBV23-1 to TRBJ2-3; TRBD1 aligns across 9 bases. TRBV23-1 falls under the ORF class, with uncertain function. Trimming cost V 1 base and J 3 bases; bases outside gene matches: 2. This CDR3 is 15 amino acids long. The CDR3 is CASSQLGQGTDTQYF. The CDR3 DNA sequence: TGCGCCAGCAGTCAATTAGGACAGGGGACAGATACGCAGTATTTT.

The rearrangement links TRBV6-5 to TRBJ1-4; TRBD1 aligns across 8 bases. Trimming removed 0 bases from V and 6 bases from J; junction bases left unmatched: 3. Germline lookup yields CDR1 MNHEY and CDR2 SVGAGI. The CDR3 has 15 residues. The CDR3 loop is CASSYSGQGDEKLFF. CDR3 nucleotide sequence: TGTGCCAGCAGTTACTCAGGACAGGGCGATGAAAAACTGTTTTTT.

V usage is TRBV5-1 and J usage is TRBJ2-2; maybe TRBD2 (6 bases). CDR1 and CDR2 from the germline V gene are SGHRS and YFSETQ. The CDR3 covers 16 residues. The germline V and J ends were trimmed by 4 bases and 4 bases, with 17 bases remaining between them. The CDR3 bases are TGCGCCAGCAGCCTCGATAAAGTGGGAGGCACCGGGGAGCTGTTTTTT. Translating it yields CASSLDKVGGTGELFF.

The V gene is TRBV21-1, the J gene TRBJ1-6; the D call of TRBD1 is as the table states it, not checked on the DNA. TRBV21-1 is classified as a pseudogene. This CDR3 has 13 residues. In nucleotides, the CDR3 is TGTGCCAGCCCCGAGACAGGGGATTCACCCCTCCACTTT. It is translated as CASPETGDSPLHF.

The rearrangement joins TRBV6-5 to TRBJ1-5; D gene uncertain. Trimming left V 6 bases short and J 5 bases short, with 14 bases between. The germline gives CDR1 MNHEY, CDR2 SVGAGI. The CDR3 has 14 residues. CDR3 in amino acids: CASSPTDIYQPQHF. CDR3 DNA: TGTGCCAGCAGCCCGACCGACATTTATCAGCCCCAGCATTTT.

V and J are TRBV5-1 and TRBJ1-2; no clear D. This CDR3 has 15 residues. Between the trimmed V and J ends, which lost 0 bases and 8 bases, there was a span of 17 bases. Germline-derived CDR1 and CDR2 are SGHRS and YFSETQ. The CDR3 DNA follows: TGCGCCAGCAGCTTGGAGGTGGCAGCCTACGGGGGCTACACCTTC. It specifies CASSLEVAAYGGYTF.

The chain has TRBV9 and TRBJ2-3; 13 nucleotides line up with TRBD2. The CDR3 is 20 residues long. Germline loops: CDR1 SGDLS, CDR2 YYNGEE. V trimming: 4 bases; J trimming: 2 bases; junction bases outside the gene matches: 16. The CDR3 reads CASSSKGGLAGQRVTDTQYF. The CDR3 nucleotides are TGTGCCAGCAGCTCTAAAGGGGGACTAGCGGGACAGAGGGTCACAGATACGCAGTATTTT.

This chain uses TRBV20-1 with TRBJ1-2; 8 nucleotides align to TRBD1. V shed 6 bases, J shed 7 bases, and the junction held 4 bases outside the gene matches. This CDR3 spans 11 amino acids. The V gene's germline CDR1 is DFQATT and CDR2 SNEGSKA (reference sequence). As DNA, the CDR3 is TGCAGTGCCGACAGGGGCTCTGGCTACACCTTC. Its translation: CSADRGSGYTF.

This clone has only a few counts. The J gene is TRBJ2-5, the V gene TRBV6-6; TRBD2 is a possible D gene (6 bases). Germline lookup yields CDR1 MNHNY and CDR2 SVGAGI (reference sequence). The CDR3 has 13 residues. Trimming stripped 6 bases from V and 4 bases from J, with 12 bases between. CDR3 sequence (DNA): TGTGCCAGCAGGGGCTTAGCGGTAGAGACCCAGTACTTC. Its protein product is CASRGLAVETQYF.

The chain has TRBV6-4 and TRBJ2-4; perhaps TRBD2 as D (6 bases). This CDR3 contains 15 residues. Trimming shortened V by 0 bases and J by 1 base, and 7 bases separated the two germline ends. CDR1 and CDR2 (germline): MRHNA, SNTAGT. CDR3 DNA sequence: TGTGCCAGCAGTGACTCGGGGAGGGCCAAAAACATTCAGTACTTC. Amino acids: CASSDSGRAKNIQYF.

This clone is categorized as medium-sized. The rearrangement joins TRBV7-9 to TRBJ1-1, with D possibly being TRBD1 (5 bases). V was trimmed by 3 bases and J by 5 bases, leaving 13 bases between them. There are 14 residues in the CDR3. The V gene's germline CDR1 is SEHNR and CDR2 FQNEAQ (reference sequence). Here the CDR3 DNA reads TGTGCCAGCAGCTTCGCCGCCGGGGGAACTGAAGCTTTCTTT. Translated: CASSFAAGGTEAFF. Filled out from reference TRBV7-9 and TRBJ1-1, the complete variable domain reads DTGVSQNPRHKITKRGQNVTFRCDPISEHNRLYWYRQTLGQGPEFLTYFQNEAQLEKSRLLSDRFSAERPKGSFSTLEIQRTEQGDSAMYLCASSFAAGGTEAFFGQGTRLTVV.

The CDR3: CASRGQLTTNQPQHF. The CDR3 nucleotides are TGTGCCAGTAGGGGACAGCTGACAACTAATCAGCCCCAGCATTTT. This chain uses TRBV19 with TRBJ1-5; 7 positions agree with TRBD1. The V segment lost 6 bases and the J segment 4 bases; nucleotides outside the gene matches: 9. CDR3 length equals 15 residues. From germline, CDR1 is LNHDA and CDR2 SQIVND (reference sequence). Complete variable domain (other parts from reference TRBV19 and TRBJ1-5): DGGITQSPKYLFRKEGQNVTLSCEQNLNHDAMYWYRQDPGQGLRLIYYSQIVNDFQKGDIAEGYSVSREKKESFPLTVTSAQKNPTAFYLCASRGQLTTNQPQHFGDGTRLSIL.

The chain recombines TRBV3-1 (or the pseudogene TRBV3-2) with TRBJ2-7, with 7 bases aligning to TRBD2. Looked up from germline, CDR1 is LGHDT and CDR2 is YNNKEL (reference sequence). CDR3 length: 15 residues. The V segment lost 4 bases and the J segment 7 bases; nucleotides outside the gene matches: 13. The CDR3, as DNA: TGTGCCAGCAGCCCATTTAGAGTAGCGGGCGAGGAGCAGTACTTC. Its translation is CASSPFRVAGEEQYF.

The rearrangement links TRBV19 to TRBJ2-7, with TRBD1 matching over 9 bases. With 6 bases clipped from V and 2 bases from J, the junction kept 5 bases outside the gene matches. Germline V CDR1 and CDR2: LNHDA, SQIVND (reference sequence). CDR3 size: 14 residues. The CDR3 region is CASRPGQGAYEQYF. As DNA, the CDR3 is TGTGCCAGTAGACCGGGACAGGGCGCCTACGAGCAGTACTTC.

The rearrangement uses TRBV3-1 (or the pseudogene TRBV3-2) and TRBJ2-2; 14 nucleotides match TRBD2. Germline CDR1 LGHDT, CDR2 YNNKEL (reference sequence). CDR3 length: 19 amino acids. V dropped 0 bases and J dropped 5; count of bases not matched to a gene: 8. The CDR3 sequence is CASSQERGLAGVGTGELFF. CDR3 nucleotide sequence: TGTGCCAGCAGCCAAGAAAGGGGACTAGCGGGAGTCGGAACCGGGGAGCTGTTTTTT.